Presented here are 8 T cell receptor beta chains from one specimen sequenced in a study of tumor and adjacent non-tumor tissue in lung cancer listed by TCRdb under 2018. Bulk unsorted tissue served as the source for RNA extraction, and RNA quality was assessed using a NanoDrop ND-1000 and an Agilent 2100. The method behind the library was multiplex PCR. The run used an Illumina HiSeq 2500. Following protocols modified from ARM-PCR, the researchers constructed TCRbeta libraries through three rounds of nested PCR with primers (Table S4). The public reads were run again by TCRdb, first through fastp at Q25 and then through MiXCR, and only productive beta chains were kept. All rows with the same CDR3 protein become a single entry with the most common DNA and genes. The sample includes 95,000 to 150,000 distinct CDR3 sequences, with approximately 66% observed a single time. Clones ranked in the top ten supply roughly 13% of the sample.

The sample consisted of lung tumor tissue. The receptors stem from a man under 40 with non-small cell lung cancer.

The CDR3: CASSPSGTGLYEQYF. Here the CDR3 DNA reads TGTGCCAGCAGTCCCTCCGGGACAGGGCTATACGAGCAGTACTTC. The rearrangement uses TRBV28 and TRBJ2-7; 9 positions match TRBD1. Looked up from germline, CDR1 is MDHEN and CDR2 is SYDVKM. The junction had 9 bases not matched to a gene; V was cut back by 5 bases and J by 4 bases. This CDR3 is built from 15 residues.

Worth noting for this clonotype: At one of its ends the junction is not consistent with the germline gene, which may arise from a read error. V usage is TRBV20-1 and J usage is TRBJ2-7, with a possible D match to TRBD1 (6 bases). The CDR3 length is 15 residues. Germline V gene sequence: CDR1 DFQATT, CDR2 SNEGSKA (reference sequence). CDR3 amino acids: CSTLRHEQGHYKQYF. CDR3 nucleotide sequence: TGCAGTACTCTACGACATGAGCAGGGGCACTACAAGCAATACTTC.

This clonotype was observed once. A much larger clonotype is one base distant, so this may be a read error. V is TRBV12-3 or TRBV12-4 and J is TRBJ1-3; D is uncertain. The CDR3 sequence is 13 residues long. CDR3 bases: TGTGCCAACAGTCAGAGCTCTGGAAACACCATATATTTT. Its protein product is CANSQSSGNTIYF.

In the case of this clonotype: A much larger clone lies a single base off, so this may be a read error. The chain carries TRBV6-6 and TRBJ1-3; D call uncertain. Trimming left V 1 base short and J 0 bases short, with 19 bases between. The CDR3 has 19 residues. Germline CDR1 is MNHNY and CDR2 is SVGAGI (reference sequence). DNA of the CDR3: TGTGCCAGCAGTTACTTGTATGTTAGTACGATGAGCTCTGGAAACACCATATATTTT. Its protein product is CASSYLYVSTMSSGNTIYF.

This clonotype has at least ten counts. The V and J genes are TRBV6-5 and TRBJ2-2, with 7 bases aligning to TRBD2. V was clipped by 5 bases and J by 0 bases; unmatched bases: 6. The CDR3 runs to 16 residues. Germline CDR1 MNHEY, CDR2 SVGAGI. CDR3 sequence (DNA): TGTGCCAGCAGTCTAATAGCGGGTGCGAACACCGGGGAGCTGTTTTTT. Encoded protein: CASSLIAGANTGELFF.

About this clonotype itself: Possible read error: a much larger clone is one base away. CDR3 region: CAGSSTGPNYGYTF. The CDR3, as DNA: TGTGCCGGCAGTTCGACAGGGCCGAACTATGGCTACACCTTC. The chain is built from TRBV6-2 or TRBV6-3 and TRBJ1-2; 7 bases fit TRBD1. The CDR3 contains 14 residues. From germline, CDR1 is MNHEY and CDR2 SVGEGT.

This clonotype was counted a few times. With a much larger clone just one base away, this may be a read error. V gene TRBV4-2 combines with J gene TRBJ2-7; no definite D call. The CDR3 has 15 amino acids. The germline V gene encodes CDR1 LGHNA and CDR2 YNFKEQ. Trimming removed 4 bases at V and 0 bases at J, with 13 bases between. CDR3 in DNA: TGTGCCAGCAGCCGAGATTATGCATCCTCCTACGAGCAGTACTTC. Its protein product is CASSRDYASSYEQYF.

There are a few counts of this clonotype. A read error is possible here, since a much larger clone lies one base away. The chain couples TRBV5-4 to TRBJ2-3, with TRBD2 matching over 7 bases. With V trimmed by 3 bases and J by 5 bases, 12 bases remained unmatched. CDR1 is SGHNT and CDR2 is YYREEE in the germline V gene (reference sequence). The CDR3 is made up of 16 amino acids. The CDR3 DNA is TGTGCCAGCAGCTCGTCCCAGTGGGGGGGTAGAGATACGCAGTATTTT. Encoded protein: CASSSSQWGGRDTQYF.